Detailed here is one TCR beta chain. The data derive from a study of blood T cell repertoires in COVID-19. As handled by the study authors: Reference gene primers were amplified, and this amplification served to estimate nucleated cell counts. Data came from immunoSEQ multiplex PCR; TCRdb stores just in-frame clones and leaves some out. D and trimming come from the DNA, and the V and J calls and clone size come from that table. The table includes tens of thousands of clones, over 80% detected once. This receptor was obtained from a man in his 70s with acute or convalescent COVID-19. The specimen was peripheral blood.

In nucleotides, the CDR3 is TGTGCCAGCAGCTTGGATGGACTGAGGAACACTGAAGCTTTCTTT. As protein: CASSLDGLRNTEAFF. The J gene is TRBJ1-1, the V gene TRBV5-4; D unresolved. V was pared by 0 bases and J by 1 base, with 10 bases between. Per germline, CDR1 SGHNT and CDR2 YYREEE (reference sequence). This CDR3 has 15 amino acids.